This TCR beta chain is from a study of T cells after yellow fever vaccination. Study-level findings and limits: Weaker overall was a secondary response that nonetheless peaked faster, on day 5 versus 15.

The V end was cut by 0 bases, the J end by 5 bases, with 11 bases between. The CDR3 spans 14 residues. CDR1 and CDR2 (germline): SEHNR, FQNEAQ (reference sequence). Synthesis of TCR cDNA relied on 5'RACE template switching, which attached a universal primer site and UMIs. TCRdb called the 5' RACE reads again in MiXCR, with one record for every CDR3 protein. The data contain more than 90,000 distinct CDR3 sequences, approximately 7.1% of them singletons. To note about this clonotype: The antigen remains undetermined. This may come from a read error, since a much larger clone is one base off.

V and J are TRBV7-9 and TRBJ2-7; D not certain. The source material was CD4+ T cells sorted from PBMCs, sampled roughly 45 days after the first yellow fever vaccination. This TCR was sampled from a man aged 18 to 29 who received the YFV17D yellow fever vaccine. The CDR3 loop reads CASSLAGGSDEQYF. The DNA of the CDR3 is TGTGCCAGCAGCTTAGCGGGTGGCAGCGACGAGCAGTACTTC.